A selection of T cell receptor beta chains follows, all from one sample in a study of T cells in Graves' hyperthyroidism and ophthalmopathy. TCRdb called the multiplex PCR reads again in MiXCR, with one record for every CDR3 protein. The sample contains under 70,000 distinct CDR3 sequences, roughly 50% of which appear only once. The material sequenced was blood. The receptors here all came from a woman in her fifties or sixties with Graves' ophthalmopathy. Both conserved end residues are part of each CDR3. Each record gives: CDR3 DNA, CDR3 protein, J gene, V gene, clone size, D gene. D genes are given only for firm matches. Only some rows state a clone size, as once, few, many or a class for expanded clones.

DNA: -; CDR3: CAISESKKNIQYFGAGELFF; J: TRBJ2-2; V: TRBV10-3; size: once; D: -
DNA: TGTGCCAGCAGCCCTGGGACAGGGCACGGCTACACCTTC; CDR3: CASSPGTGHGYTF; J: TRBJ1-2; V: TRBV11-2; size: many; D: TRBD1
DNA: TGTGCCAGCAGTTACTCTGGACTAGCGGTAACAGATACGCAGTATTTT; CDR3: CASSYSGLAVTDTQYF; J: TRBJ2-3; V: TRBV6-5; size: many; D: TRBD2
DNA: TGCACCCCGAAAAATACAGGCGTGAAGGGCTACACCTTC; CDR3: CTPKNTGVKGYTF; J: TRBJ1-2; V: TRBV20-1; size: few; D: -
DNA: TGTGCCAGCAGCTCCACTCGCAGGACTAGCGCAGATACGCAGTATTTT; CDR3: CASSSTRRTSADTQYF; J: TRBJ2-3; V: TRBV11-2; size: -; D: TRBD2
DNA: TGTGCCAGCAGTTCAAGGACAGTGGGTGAGCAGTTCTTC; CDR3: CASSSRTVGEQFF; J: TRBJ2-1; V: TRBV7-9; size: -; D: -
DNA: TGTGCCAGCAGCTTGCGGGGCAGGGATCAAACTGAAGCTTTCTTT; CDR3: CASSLRGRDQTEAFF; J: TRBJ1-1; V: TRBV5-4; size: once; D: -
DNA: TGTGCCAGCAGTTTAACCTACGAGCAGTACTTC; CDR3: CASSLTYEQYF; J: TRBJ2-7; V: TRBV11-2; size: medium-sized; D: -
DNA: TGCAGCGTCGATCCACCCCCCGAGCAGTACTTC; CDR3: CSVDPPPEQYF; J: TRBJ2-7; V: TRBV29-1; size: -; D: -
DNA: TGTGCCAGCAGTGAATATCGACTAGCGGGAGGGAAAGATACGCAGTATTTT; CDR3: CASSEYRLAGGKDTQYF; J: TRBJ2-3; V: TRBV25-1; size: -; D: TRBD2
DNA: TGTGCCAGCAGCTTGCAAGACAGAGACAATGAGCAGTTCTTC; CDR3: CASSLQDRDNEQFF; J: TRBJ2-1; V: TRBV5-8; size: many; D: -
DNA: TGCGCCAGCAAGCCTAGCGGGGGGCCGGGCACCGGGGAGCTGTTTTTT; CDR3: CASKPSGGPGTGELFF; J: TRBJ2-2; V: TRBV10-1; size: many; D: TRBD2
DNA: TGTGCCAGCAGCCAAGCCGGACGCGGGAGGGCCCTGGGTAATGAGCAGTTCTTC; CDR3: CASSQAGRGRALGNEQFF; J: TRBJ2-1; V: TRBV3-1; size: -; D: TRBD2
DNA: TGTGCCAGCAGTCAAGGGAGGGAGTACAATGAGCAGTTCTTC; CDR3: CASSQGREYNEQFF; J: TRBJ2-1; V: TRBV6-2/TRBV6-3; size: -; D: TRBD2
DNA: TGTGCCAGCAGCTTAGTACAGGGTGGGGAAAATGAAAAACTGTTTTTT; CDR3: CASSLVQGGENEKLFF; J: TRBJ1-4; V: TRBV7-9; size: -; D: -
DNA: TGTGCCAGCAGTTTATGGGAAAAGACAGCTAACTATGGCTACACCTTC; CDR3: CASSLWEKTANYGYTF; J: TRBJ1-2; V: TRBV28; size: many; D: -
DNA: TGTGCCAGCAGTTACTCGCGGGTTAAAGCTGAAGCTTTCTTT; CDR3: CASSYSRVKAEAFF; J: TRBJ1-1; V: TRBV6-5; size: many; D: -
DNA: TGCAGTGCCATGGGACAGGGGAGCAATCAGCCCCAGCATTTT; CDR3: CSAMGQGSNQPQHF; J: TRBJ1-5; V: TRBV20-1; size: -; D: TRBD1
DNA: TGTGCCAGCAGAGCGGGAAGCACAGATACGCAGTATTTT; CDR3: CASRAGSTDTQYF; J: TRBJ2-3; V: TRBV28; size: many; D: TRBD2
DNA: TGCAGTGCTAGAGATCTGGGACTAGCGGGAGGCCTTCAACGGGATGAGCAGTTCTTC; CDR3: CSARDLGLAGGLQRDEQFF; J: TRBJ2-1; V: TRBV20-1; size: many; D: TRBD2
DNA: TGTGCCAGTAGTTCACAGGGAGGCTACGAGCAGTACTTC; CDR3: CASSSQGGYEQYF; J: TRBJ2-7; V: TRBV19; size: medium-sized; D: -
DNA: TGTGCCAGCAGTGATCTCGACCAGTATAGCAATCAGCCCCAGCATTTT; CDR3: CASSDLDQYSNQPQHF; J: TRBJ1-5; V: TRBV6-1; size: -; D: -
DNA: TGTGCCAGTAGTTCCACCGGGACAGGGACCTACGAGCAGTACTTC; CDR3: CASSSTGTGTYEQYF; J: TRBJ2-7; V: TRBV19; size: -; D: TRBD1
DNA: TGTGCCAGTAGTATAAGGCTAGATATCTCCTACAATGAGCAGTTCTTC; CDR3: CASSIRLDISYNEQFF; J: TRBJ2-1; V: TRBV19; size: many; D: -
DNA: TGTGCCAGCAGACGGGAGGGCTCCAATGAGCAGTTCTTC; CDR3: CASRREGSNEQFF; J: TRBJ2-1; V: TRBV2; size: -; D: TRBD2
DNA: TGTGCCAGCAGCTCGACAGGGGCGCTTCACGAGCAGTACTTC; CDR3: CASSSTGALHEQYF; J: TRBJ2-7; V: TRBV11-3; size: many; D: TRBD1
DNA: TGTGCCAGCAGCTTAGCCGGGACAGCCCATCAGCCCCAGCATTTT; CDR3: CASSLAGTAHQPQHF; J: TRBJ1-5; V: TRBV11-3; size: -; D: TRBD1
DNA: TGTGCCAGCAGCTTAGACTCACGGACTAGGGGCTACAATGAGCAGTTCTTC; CDR3: CASSLDSRTRGYNEQFF; J: TRBJ2-1; V: TRBV7-6; size: few; D: TRBD2
DNA: TGTGCCAGCAGTTACGTTCCGGGACAGGGCTTGGGTGGGGCCAACGTCCTGACTTTC; CDR3: CASSYVPGQGLGGANVLTF; J: TRBJ2-6; V: TRBV6-6; size: many; D: TRBD1
DNA: TGTGCCAGCAGTGACGGTGGGCTAGCTGGCTACACCTTC; CDR3: CASSDGGLAGYTF; J: TRBJ1-2; V: TRBV6-4; size: few; D: -
DNA: TGCAGTGCAAGGACTAGCGGGGGGTCGAACACTGAAGCTTTCTTT; CDR3: CSARTSGGSNTEAFF; J: TRBJ1-1; V: TRBV20-1; size: -; D: -
DNA: TGCGCCAGCAGCTCCACCGGGACAGGGGGGGAAGAGACCCAGTACTTC; CDR3: CASSSTGTGGEETQYF; J: TRBJ2-5; V: TRBV4-1; size: many; D: TRBD1
DNA: TGCAGTGCTAAAGGGACTTTTGACACCGGGGAGCTGTTTTTT; CDR3: CSAKGTFDTGELFF; J: TRBJ2-2; V: TRBV20-1; size: -; D: -
DNA: TGCAGTGCTAGCCTCTACAATGAGCAGTTCTTC; CDR3: CSASLYNEQFF; J: TRBJ2-1; V: TRBV20-1; size: -; D: -
DNA: TGTGCCAGCAGCTTACAGGGGGGACTAGCGGGAGGTAAGAATGAGCAGTTCTTC; CDR3: CASSLQGGLAGGKNEQFF; J: TRBJ2-1; V: TRBV7-2; size: many; D: TRBD2
DNA: TGTGCCAGCAGCCGACTAGCTGCCCCCCCAGATACGCAGTATTTT; CDR3: CASSRLAAPPDTQYF; J: TRBJ2-3; V: TRBV7-6; size: -; D: TRBD2
DNA: TGTGCCAGCAGCGAATCAGGGGACAGGGTAGGGCCTCAAGAGACCCAGTACTTC; CDR3: CASSESGDRVGPQETQYF; J: TRBJ2-5; V: TRBV9; size: -; D: TRBD1
DNA: TGTGCCAGCAGCTTAGATCAAATAGGACAGGGCCGCAATGAGCAGTTCTTC; CDR3: CASSLDQIGQGRNEQFF; J: TRBJ2-1; V: TRBV11-2; size: many; D: TRBD1
DNA: TGTGCCACCAGTGATAGGACAAGCAACTATGGCTACACCTTC; CDR3: CATSDRTSNYGYTF; J: TRBJ1-2; V: TRBV24-1; size: medium-sized; D: -
DNA: TGTGCCAGCTCCGTGTCTGGGCAGCCGAACACTGAAGCTTTCTTT; CDR3: CASSVSGQPNTEAFF; J: TRBJ1-1; V: TRBV12-3/TRBV12-4; size: many; D: -
DNA: TGTGCCACCAGTGACAATGACAGGGTTAAGTATAATTCACCCCTCCACTTT; CDR3: CATSDNDRVKYNSPLHF; J: TRBJ1-6; V: TRBV24-1; size: few; D: TRBD1
DNA: TGTGCCAGTAGTACCCGACAGGGAGTGTATGGCTACACCTTC; CDR3: CASSTRQGVYGYTF; J: TRBJ1-2; V: TRBV19; size: -; D: TRBD1
DNA: TGTGCCAGCAGCGGGACAGGGGGCAATCAGCCCCAGTATTTT; CDR3: CASSGTGGNQPQYF; J: TRBJ2-3; V: TRBV2; size: -; D: TRBD1
DNA: TGTGCCAGCAGCCCTATGCCCTACGAGCAGTACTTC; CDR3: CASSPMPYEQYF; J: TRBJ2-7; V: TRBV11-2; size: -; D: -
DNA: TGTGCCAGTAGCAAGGGACAGGGAGGGACAGATACGCAGTATTTT; CDR3: CASSKGQGGTDTQYF; J: TRBJ2-3; V: TRBV19; size: -; D: TRBD1
DNA: TGTGCCACCAGCAGAGATCGGGCTAGCGGGAGATTAGATACGCAGTATTTT; CDR3: CATSRDRASGRLDTQYF; J: TRBJ2-3; V: TRBV15; size: many; D: TRBD2
DNA: TGCAGTGCCCCCAATCGGGAGATTAGCGGCCTCACAGATACGCAGTATTTT; CDR3: CSAPNREISGLTDTQYF; J: TRBJ2-3; V: TRBV20-1; size: -; D: -
DNA: TGTGCCAGCAGCTTAGTGGGGGGAGATGAAGCTTTCTTT; CDR3: CASSLVGGDEAFF; J: TRBJ1-1; V: TRBV7-9; size: -; D: -
DNA: TGTGCCAGCAGCGTAGCGGCAGCTAGCACAGATACGCAGGGAATGAACACTGAAGCTTTCTTT; CDR3: CASSVAAASTDTQGMNTEAFF; J: TRBJ1-1; V: TRBV9; size: once; D: -